The clone carrying this TCR beta chain has ten or more counts. What it recognizes is unknown. RNA transcripts served as template for amplifying TCR beta CDR3 sequences. An initial RT-PCR round employing HTBI primers preceded a second-round multiplex PCR. MiXCR, applied by TCRdb to the multiplex PCR reads, yields one record per CDR3 protein. Of 150,000 to 200,000 distinct CDR3 sequences in the sample, just under 40% were seen once. Ophthalmopathy donors were characterized by moderate-to-severe activity, CAS of at least 3, NOSPECS of at least 4, and duration under 3 months. Orbital computed tomography, together with clinical symptoms, serum thyroxine, TRAb and thyroid ultrasound, was used for diagnosis. The PBMC fraction was derived from under 11 ml of fresh peripheral blood. The sample originates from a study of Graves' ophthalmopathy and Graves' hyperthyroidism. Study-wide points: Sensitivity reached about 70% and specificity approximately 72% when the model predicted ophthalmopathy progression.

CDR1 MNHEY and CDR2 SVGEGT come from the germline V gene. The V gene end was trimmed by 5 bases and the J gene end by 1 base; junction bases not matched to a gene: 6. The length of the CDR3 is 15 residues. The specimen was peripheral blood. The chain is built from TRBV6-2 or TRBV6-3 and TRBJ1-1; 8 bases are shared with TRBD1. This receptor was identified in a man younger than 45 with Graves' ophthalmopathy. The CDR3 reads CASSRRTGKNTEAFF. CDR3 nucleotides: TGTGCCAGCAGTCGCCGGACAGGGAAGAACACTGAAGCTTTCTTT.